The TCR beta chain under discussion was sequenced for a study of T-cell reconstitution after alpha-beta-depleted transplantation in children. This clonotype has a handful of counts. Unique molecular identifiers were used to barcode this TCRbeta library. One entry per CDR3 protein, called by TCRdb with MiXCR from the PCR reads. The sample comprises approximately 230,000 distinct CDR3 sequences, roughly a quarter of which are singletons, and 4% to 5.5% rests with the top ten. The CDR3 extends over 16 amino acids. The V end was cut by 2 bases, the J end by 4 bases, with 17 bases between. This TCR was recovered from a female patient under 10 years old who had a stem cell transplant for congenital amegakaryocytic thrombocytopenia, so the T cells may come from the graft donor. The sample in question was PBMCs, mostly from graft donor cells, obtained 360 days after TCRalphabeta/CD19-depleted stem cell transplant. The V call is TRBV12-3 or TRBV12-4, the J call TRBJ2-5; the D gene is possibly TRBD2 (5 bases). In DNA form, the CDR3 reads TGTGCCAGCAGTTTATATGGAAGGGAGCGTGTAGAGACCCAGTACTTC. Encoded protein: CASSLYGRERVETQYF.